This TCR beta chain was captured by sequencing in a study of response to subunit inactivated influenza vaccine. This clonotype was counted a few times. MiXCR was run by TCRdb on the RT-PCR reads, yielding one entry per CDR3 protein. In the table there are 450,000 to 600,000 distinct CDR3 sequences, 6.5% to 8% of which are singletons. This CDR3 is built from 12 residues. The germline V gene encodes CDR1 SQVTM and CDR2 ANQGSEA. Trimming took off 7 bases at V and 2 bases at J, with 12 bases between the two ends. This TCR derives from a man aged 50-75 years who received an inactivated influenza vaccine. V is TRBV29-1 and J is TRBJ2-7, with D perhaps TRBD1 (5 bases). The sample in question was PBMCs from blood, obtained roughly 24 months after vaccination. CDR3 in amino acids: CSGRTSAYEQYF. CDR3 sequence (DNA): TGCAGCGGGCGGACATCCGCCTACGAGCAGTACTTC.